This is a list of T cell receptor beta chains from one sample in a study of human T cells and chemical hapten exposure. TCRdb redid the calling of the RACE reads with MiXCR, one entry per CDR3 protein. The table lists some 88,000 distinct CDR3 sequences, approximately 11% of them singletons. The sample in question was whole blood, obtained in connection with sensitization to the hapten diphenylcyclopropenone (DPC). Receptors originate from a man aged 40-50 years with alopecia areata. Some clones in this sample may be carry-over from other donors' samples. Both conserved end residues are part of each CDR3. The order of the fields is D gene, V gene, CDR3 length, J gene, clone size, CDR3 DNA, CDR3 protein. A D gene is named only where the DNA matches it firmly. The size entry is marked missing in some rows and otherwise reads once, few, many or a size class.

>TRBD2|TRBV19|12|TRBJ2-1|few
TGTGCCAGTAGTAACTTCGGGACTAGAGAGTTCTTC
CASSNFGTREFF
>.|TRBV7-9|15|TRBJ1-4|many
TGTGCCAGCAGCTTAGGGGACCAGGGAGATGAAAAACTGTTTTTT
CASSLGDQGDEKLFF
>TRBD1|TRBV20-1|14|TRBJ1-2|.
TGCAGTGCTGGGATTGCGGGACAGGTCTATGGCTACACCTTC
CSAGIAGQVYGYTF
>.|TRBV20-1|15|TRBJ2-5|few
TGCAGTGCTAGGGCCCGAGGGGTCGGAGGAGAGACCCAGTACTTC
CSARARGVGGETQYF
>.|TRBV12-3/TRBV12-4|12|TRBJ1-6|few
TGTGCCAGCAGTTTACCCCCTTCACCCCTCCACTTT
CASSLPPSPLHF
>.|TRBV25-1|12|TRBJ2-1|many
TGTGCCAGCAGTGGGGGACAAAGAAGGGAGTTCTTC
CASSGGQRREFF
>.|TRBV25-1|12|TRBJ2-1|.
TGTGCCAGCAGTGGAGCCTCACCCCAGCAGTTCTTC
CASSGASPQQFF
>.|TRBV7-9|13|TRBJ1-1|.
TGTGCCAGCAGCGAAATCGCAGGAGCAGAAGCTTTCTTT
CASSEIAGAEAFF
>TRBD2|TRBV7-9|14|TRBJ2-1|few
TGTGCCAGCAGCTTAGGGTCGGCGGGAGAGCCGCAGTTCTTC
CASSLGSAGEPQFF
>.|TRBV9|14|TRBJ1-6|few
TGTGCCAGCAGCGTAGAGGCAGTAAATTCACCCCTCCACTTT
CASSVEAVNSPLHF
>.|TRBV7-2|13|TRBJ1-1|.
TGTGCCAGCAGCTTCTCGGTATACACTGAAGCTTTCTTT
CASSFSVYTEAFF
>TRBD1|TRBV7-9|16|TRBJ2-5|.
TGTGCCAGCAGCTTAGAAGGGGACAGGGTTGGTGAGACCCAGTACTTC
CASSLEGDRVGETQYF
>TRBD2|TRBV4-1|16|TRBJ2-4|.
TGCGCCAGCAGCCAAGTGGGACTAGCGGGATTGGACATTCAGTACTTC
CASSQVGLAGLDIQYF
>TRBD1|TRBV11-3|14|TRBJ1-4|many
TGTGCCAGCAGCTACACAGGGGGAAGTGAAAAACTGTTTTTT
CASSYTGGSEKLFF
>.|TRBV4-3|17|TRBJ1-6|.
TGCGCCAGCAGCCAAGATCTCGAGGGGTCACGTAATTCACCCCTCCACTTT
CASSQDLEGSRNSPLHF
>.|TRBV11-1|13|TRBJ2-3|.
TGTGCCAGCAGCTTAGCGGTATCAGATACGCAGTATTTT
CASSLAVSDTQYF
>.|TRBV12-3/TRBV12-4|14|TRBJ1-5|few
TGTGCCAGCAGTTTTGCCCCAGGATATCAGCCCCAGCATTTT
CASSFAPGYQPQHF
>TRBD1|TRBV30|15|TRBJ2-3|few
TGTGCCTGGAGCACGACAGGGGCTTCCACAGATACGCAGTATTTT
CAWSTTGASTDTQYF
>TRBD2|TRBV12-3/TRBV12-4|14|TRBJ2-1|few
TGTGCCAGCAATAGGGGACTAGAGTACAATGAGCAGTTCTTC
CASNRGLEYNEQFF
>.|TRBV9|13|TRBJ2-7|.
TGTGCCAGCAGCGCGACTAGTTCCTACGAGCAGTACTTC
CASSATSSYEQYF
>.|TRBV2|16|TRBJ2-3|.
TGTGCCAGCAGTCGATCCACTAGCAGGGGCACAGATACGCAGTATTTT
CASSRSTSRGTDTQYF
>.|TRBV29-1|15|TRBJ2-7|few
TGCAGCGCCCACCCCGGGACGGCGGTGGGGGGCGAGCAGTACTTC
CSAHPGTAVGGEQYF
>TRBD2|TRBV20-1|18|TRBJ2-3|.
TGCAGTGCTAAGTCCGGGACTAGCGGGAGAGGGGGCACAGATACGCAGTATTTT
CSAKSGTSGRGGTDTQYF
>.|TRBV29-1|14|TRBJ2-3|many
TGCAGCGTTGCGGGCAGGGACACCAAGGTGACGCAGTATTTT
CSVAGRDTKVTQYF
>TRBD2|TRBV6-2/TRBV6-3|16|TRBJ2-3|few
TGTGCCAGCAGTTACTCCAAGCGGGAGGTTCGGGATACGCAGTATTTT
CASSYSKREVRDTQYF
>.|TRBV7-3|14|TRBJ2-3|few
TGTGCCAGCAGCTCGCGTGGGGGACCAGATACGCAGTATTTT
CASSSRGGPDTQYF
>TRBD2|TRBV6-2/TRBV6-3|17|TRBJ2-5|few
TGTGCCAGCACCCGACCAGGGGTAGCGGGAGTAACGGAGACCCAGTACTTC
CASTRPGVAGVTETQYF
>.|TRBV2|12|TRBJ1-1|many
TGTGCCAGCGAGGGGGGTGGCACTGAAGCTTTCTTT
CASEGGGTEAFF
>.|TRBV12-3/TRBV12-4|15|TRBJ1-6|many
TGTGCCAGCAGTTTCGGCTCCTGGCTTAATTCACCCCTCCACTTT
CASSFGSWLNSPLHF
>.|TRBV28|16|TRBJ1-5|.
TGTGCCAGCAGTTTAATTAGGGGATATAGCAATCAGCCCCAGCATTTT
CASSLIRGYSNQPQHF
>.|TRBV12-3/TRBV12-4|13|TRBJ1-1|many
TGTGCCAGCAGGCCCCAGGGGACCACTGAAGCTTTCTTT
CASRPQGTTEAFF
>.|TRBV7-9|17|TRBJ2-2|few
TGTGCCAGCAGTTCACCCGACGCCGCGGGGAACACCGGGGAGCTGTTTTTT
CASSSPDAAGNTGELFF
>TRBD1|TRBV12-3/TRBV12-4|15|TRBJ1-6|.
TGTGCCAGCAGTCCTTGGACAGGGGCTAATTCACCCCTCCACTTT
CASSPWTGANSPLHF
>.|TRBV20-1|12|TRBJ1-2|.
TGCAGTGTTTGGGGTAATAACTATGGCTACACCTTC
CSVWGNNYGYTF
>.|TRBV6-2/TRBV6-3|12|TRBJ1-2|many
TGTGCCAGCAGTAACGGGAACTATGGCTACACCTTC
CASSNGNYGYTF
>.|TRBV7-8|13|TRBJ1-2|.
TGTGCCAGCAGCCCCATACTGTACTATGGCTACACCTTC
CASSPILYYGYTF
>TRBD1|TRBV12-3/TRBV12-4|15|TRBJ2-3|few
TGTGCCAGCAGTTTATGGACAGGGGGGCCAGATACGCAGTATTTT
CASSLWTGGPDTQYF